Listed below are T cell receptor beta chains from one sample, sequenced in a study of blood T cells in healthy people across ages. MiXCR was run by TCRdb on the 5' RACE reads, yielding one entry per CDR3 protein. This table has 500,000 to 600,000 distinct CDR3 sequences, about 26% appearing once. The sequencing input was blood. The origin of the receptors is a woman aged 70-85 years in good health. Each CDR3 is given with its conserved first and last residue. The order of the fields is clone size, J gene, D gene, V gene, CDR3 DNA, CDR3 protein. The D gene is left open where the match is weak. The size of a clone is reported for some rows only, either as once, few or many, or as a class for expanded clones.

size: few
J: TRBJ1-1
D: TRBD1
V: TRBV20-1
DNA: TGCAGTGCTCCGGACAGGGGTGCTGAAGCTTTCTTT
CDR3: CSAPDRGAEAFF

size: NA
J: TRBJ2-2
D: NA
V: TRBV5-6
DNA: TGTGCCAGCAGCTTGCCAGGGGAAATGACCGGGGAGCTGTTTTTT
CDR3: CASSLPGEMTGELFF

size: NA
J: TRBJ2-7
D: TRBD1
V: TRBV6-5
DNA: TGTGCCAGCAGGGCCGGACAGGGGACCTACGAGCAGTACTTC
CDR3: CASRAGQGTYEQYF

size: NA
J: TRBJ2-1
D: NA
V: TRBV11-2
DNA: TGTGCCAGCAGCTTATACCAGAGCTCCTACAATGAGCAGTTCTTC
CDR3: CASSLYQSSYNEQFF

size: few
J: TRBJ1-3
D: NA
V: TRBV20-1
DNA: TGCAGTGCTAGACCAACGGGGGCTAGAAACACCATATATTTT
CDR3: CSARPTGARNTIYF

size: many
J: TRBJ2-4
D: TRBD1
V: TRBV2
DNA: TGTGCCAGCAGCGACTATTCCCGGGACAGGCTCGGATACATTCAGTACTTC
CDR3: CASSDYSRDRLGYIQYF

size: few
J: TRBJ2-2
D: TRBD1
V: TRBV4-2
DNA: TGTGCCAGCAGCCAAGCCGGGACAGGGGCGGCAGGGGAGCTGTTTTTT
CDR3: CASSQAGTGAAGELFF

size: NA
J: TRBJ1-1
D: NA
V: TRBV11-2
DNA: TGTGCCAGCACCCCAGCGGGTGAAGCTTTCTTT
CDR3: CASTPAGEAFF

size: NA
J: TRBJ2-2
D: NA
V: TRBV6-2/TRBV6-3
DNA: TGTGCCAGCGGAGAGAGGCAGTCCACCGGGGAGCTGTTTTTT
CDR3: CASGERQSTGELFF

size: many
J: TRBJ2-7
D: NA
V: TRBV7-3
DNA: TGTGCCAGCAGCTTAAGTCAGTCCACATCAACTACGCAGTACTTC
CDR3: CASSLSQSTSTTQYF

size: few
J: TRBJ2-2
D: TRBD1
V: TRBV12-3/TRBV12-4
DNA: TGTGCCAGCAGCAATAGGGACAGGGACACCGGGGAGCTGTTTTTT
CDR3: CASSNRDRDTGELFF

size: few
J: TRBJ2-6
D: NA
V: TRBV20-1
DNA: TGCAGTGCTAAGGGGAACTCTGGGGCCAACGTCCTGACTTTC
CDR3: CSAKGNSGANVLTF

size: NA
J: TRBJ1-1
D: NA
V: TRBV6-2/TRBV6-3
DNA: TGTGCCAGCAGCGTCGGGACCGAATCATATGAAGCTTTCTTT
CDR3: CASSVGTESYEAFF

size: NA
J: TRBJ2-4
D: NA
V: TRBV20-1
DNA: TGCAGCGGAGGGGGGCTAGCCAAAAACATTCAGTACTTC
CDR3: CSGGGLAKNIQYF

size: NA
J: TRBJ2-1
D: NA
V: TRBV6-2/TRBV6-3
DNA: TGTGCCAGCAGCCCAACAGGGACCTCCTACAATGAGCAGTTCTTC
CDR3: CASSPTGTSYNEQFF

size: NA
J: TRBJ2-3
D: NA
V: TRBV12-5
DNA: TGTGCTAGTGGTCTCAGGGAGACGGATACGCAGTATTTT
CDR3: CASGLRETDTQYF

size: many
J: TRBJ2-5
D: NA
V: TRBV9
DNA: TGTGCCAGCAGCGTAGGACTAGAAGAGACCCAGTACTTC
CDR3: CASSVGLEETQYF

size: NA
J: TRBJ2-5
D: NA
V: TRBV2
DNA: TGTGCCAGCGGAGGGGCAGGGCGAGAGACCCAGTACTTC
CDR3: CASGGAGRETQYF

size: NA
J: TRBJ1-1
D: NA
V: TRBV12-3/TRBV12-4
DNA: TGTGCCACCAGCGGACCGAACACTGAAGCTTTCTTT
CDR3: CATSGPNTEAFF

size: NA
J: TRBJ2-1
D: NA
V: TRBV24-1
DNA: TGTGCCACCAGTCTAGGTCGGGAGCAGTTCTTC
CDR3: CATSLGREQFF

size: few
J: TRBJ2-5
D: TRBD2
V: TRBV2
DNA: TGTGCCAGCAGTGCACTGACTAGCGGGGAGGAGACCCAGTACTTC
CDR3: CASSALTSGEETQYF

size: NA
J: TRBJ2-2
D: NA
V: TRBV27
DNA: TGTGCCAGCAGTTTGTTGGCAGGAGGTTGGTCCGGGGAGCTGTTTTTT
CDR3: CASSLLAGGWSGELFF

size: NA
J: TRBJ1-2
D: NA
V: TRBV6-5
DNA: TGTGCCAGCAGTTACTCGGCGGGTACCGTGGGTAACTATGGCTACACCTTC
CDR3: CASSYSAGTVGNYGYTF

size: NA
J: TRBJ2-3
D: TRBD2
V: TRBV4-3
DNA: TGCGCCAGCAGCCAGGGGACTAGCGGGGGGGCGGGAGATACGCAGTATTTT
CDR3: CASSQGTSGGAGDTQYF

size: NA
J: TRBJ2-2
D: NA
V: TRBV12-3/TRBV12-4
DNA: TGTGCCAGCAGTGCGAGCAATCAGTGGACCGGGGAGCTGTTTTTT
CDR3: CASSASNQWTGELFF

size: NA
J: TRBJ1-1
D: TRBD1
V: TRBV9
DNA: TGTGCCAGCAGCCAGTGGACAGGGGGGACCACTGAAGCTTTCTTT
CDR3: CASSQWTGGTTEAFF

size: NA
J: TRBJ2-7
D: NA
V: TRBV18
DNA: TGTGCCAGCTCAAGGACCGTCACCTACGAGCAGTACTTC
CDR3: CASSRTVTYEQYF

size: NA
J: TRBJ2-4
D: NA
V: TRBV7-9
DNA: TGTGCCAGCAGCTTAGATAGCTTAAGGGACATTCAGTACTTC
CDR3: CASSLDSLRDIQYF

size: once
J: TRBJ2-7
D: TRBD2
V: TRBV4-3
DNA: TGCGCCAGCAGCCAAGGCGCTAGCGGGGGTTACGAGCAGTACTTC
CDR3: CASSQGASGGYEQYF

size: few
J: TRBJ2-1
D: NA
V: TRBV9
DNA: TGTGCCAGCAGCACAGAGGGTGAGCAGTTCTTC
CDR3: CASSTEGEQFF

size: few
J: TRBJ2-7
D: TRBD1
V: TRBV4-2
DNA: TGTGCCAGCAGCCAAGAAGGACAGGGTAGGAACGAGCAGTACTTC
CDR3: CASSQEGQGRNEQYF

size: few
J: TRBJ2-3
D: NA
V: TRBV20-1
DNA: TGCAGTGCTGGAGGGACCCATAGCACAGATACGCAGTATTTT
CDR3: CSAGGTHSTDTQYF

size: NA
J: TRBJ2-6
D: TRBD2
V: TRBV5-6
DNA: TGTGCTAGCAGCTCGGGGGGTCCTGGGGCCAACGTCCTGACTTTC
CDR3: CASSSGGPGANVLTF

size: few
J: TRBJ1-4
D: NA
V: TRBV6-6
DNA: TGTGCCAGCGCAAGAGGCAGTAATGAAAAACTGTTTTTT
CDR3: CASARGSNEKLFF

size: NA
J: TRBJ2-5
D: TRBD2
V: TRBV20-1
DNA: TGCAGCGCTAGAGTCCTAGCGGGGGGGAAAGAGACCCAGTACTTC
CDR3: CSARVLAGGKETQYF

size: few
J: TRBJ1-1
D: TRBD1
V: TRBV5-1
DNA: TGCGCCAGCGGAGACGACAGGGGGCCTGAAGCTTTCTTT
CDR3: CASGDDRGPEAFF

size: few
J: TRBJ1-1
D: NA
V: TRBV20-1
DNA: TGCAGTGCCGGAGGGCGGCTCAACACTGAAGCTTTCTTT
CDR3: CSAGGRLNTEAFF

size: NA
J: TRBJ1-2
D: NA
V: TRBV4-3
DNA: TGCGCCAGCAGCTCTTCCTGGGATGGCTACACCTTC
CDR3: CASSSSWDGYTF

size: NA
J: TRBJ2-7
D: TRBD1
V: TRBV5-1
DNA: TGCGCCAGCAGCCAGGGACAGTTCGCCTACGAGCAGTACTTC
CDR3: CASSQGQFAYEQYF

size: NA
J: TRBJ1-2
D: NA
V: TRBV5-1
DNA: TGCGCCAGCAGCGTAGACCGGTATGGCTACACCTTC
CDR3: CASSVDRYGYTF

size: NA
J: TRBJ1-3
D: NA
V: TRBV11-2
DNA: TGTGCCAGCAGCTTAGTGGTGGGGGCGACTGGAAACACCATATATTTT
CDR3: CASSLVVGATGNTIYF